The clone carrying this T cell receptor (beta chain) turned up a few times. The antigen is undetermined. TCRdb redid the calling of the 5' RACE reads with MiXCR, one entry per CDR3 protein. The data contain about 340,000 distinct CDR3 sequences, 8.7% of them singletons. In germline, CDR1 is SGHAT, CDR2 FQNNGV. This CDR3 has 18 amino acids. The ends lost 4 bases at V and 6 bases at J; junction bases unmatched: 10. These data are taken from a study of T cells after yellow fever vaccination. Whole-study findings and limits: Most primary-vaccination clones recurred post-booster (around 95% CD4, 88% CD8).

The material sequenced was PBMCs, taken on the day of the first yellow fever vaccination. This sequence was found in a man younger than 35 who received the YFV17D yellow fever vaccine. The rearrangement joins TRBV11-2 to TRBJ2-1, with 15 positions matching TRBD2. The CDR3 sequence is CASSSGLAGGPLVNEQFF. In DNA, the CDR3 is TGTGCCAGCAGCTCAGGACTAGCGGGGGGGCCCCTTGTCAATGAGCAGTTCTTC.